Below are 20 T cell receptor beta chains sequenced from a single sample in a study of response to subunit inactivated influenza vaccine. TCRdb reanalysed the RT-PCR reads using MiXCR and keeps one entry per CDR3 protein. The table lists roughly 500,000 distinct CDR3 sequences, 25% of them singletons. Sequencing used CD4+ T cells sorted from PBMCs, obtained around 5 days after vaccination. The receptors derive from a man between 45 and 60 years old who received an inactivated influenza vaccine.

Only a few counts were recorded for this clonotype. V gene TRBV5-1 combines with J gene TRBJ2-6; TRBD1 agrees at 7 bases. Germline V CDR1 and CDR2: SGHRS, YFSETQ. V was clipped by 4 bases and J by 1 base; unmatched bases: 11. The CDR3 is 18 amino acids. The CDR3 sequence: CASSAQLGGFSGANVLTF. CDR3 nucleotides: TGCGCCAGCAGCGCGCAGCTAGGGGGCTTTTCTGGGGCCAACGTCCTGACTTTC.

Remarks on this clonotype: A much larger clone sits a single nucleotide away, making a read error possible. This rearrangement joins TRBV3-1 to TRBJ2-5, with D perhaps being TRBD1 or TRBD2 (5 bases each). Trimming removed 7 bases from V and 1 base from J, with 10 bases in between. The germline CDR1 and CDR2 sequences are LGHDT and YNNKEL (reference sequence). This CDR3 is 13 amino acids long. The CDR3: CASNGGIQETQYF. CDR3 coding DNA: TGTGCCAGCAATGGGGGAATCCAAGAGACCCAGTACTTC.

The chain combines TRBV5-1 with TRBJ2-2, with D perhaps matching TRBD2 (6 bases). This CDR3 spans 17 amino acids. Per germline, CDR1 SGHRS and CDR2 YFSETQ. With 4 bases removed from V and 3 bases from J, the gap between germline ends came to 19 bases. CDR3 residues: CASSTGGSGPYTGELFF. In DNA form, the CDR3 reads TGCGCCAGCAGCACCGGAGGGTCGGGTCCATACACCGGGGAGCTGTTTTTT.

This clonotype has just a few counts. The J gene is TRBJ2-7, the V gene TRBV20-1, with TRBD2 matching over 8 bases. The CDR3 sequence is 14 residues long. After removal of 1 base from V and 2 bases from J, the junction contained 4 bases not matched to a gene. Looked up from germline, CDR1 is DFQATT and CDR2 is SNEGSKA (reference sequence). CDR3 amino acids: CSARGLANTYEQYF. The CDR3 coding sequence is TGCAGTGCTAGAGGACTAGCGAATACCTACGAGCAGTACTTC.

This chain uses TRBV20-1 with TRBJ2-1, with D perhaps TRBD1 or TRBD2 (6 bases each). Per germline, CDR1 DFQATT and CDR2 SNEGSKA (reference sequence). The CDR3 has 15 amino acids. Deletions cut 5 bases from V and 0 bases from J, with 14 bases between. The CDR3 sequence: CSALGGGRSYNEQFF. The CDR3 region has the DNA TGCAGTGCTCTGGGGGGCGGGCGCTCCTACAATGAGCAGTTCTTC.

This clonotype was observed a few times. This may come from a read error, since a much larger clone is one base off. The V gene is TRBV6-1, the J gene TRBJ1-2; no reliable D call. Trimming removed 2 bases from V and 3 bases from J, with 7 bases in between. CDR3 size: 13 residues. Germline V gene sequence: CDR1 MNHNS, CDR2 SASEGT. CDR3 loop: CASSEPGYYGYTF. CDR3 nucleotide sequence: TGTGCCAGCAGTGAACCGGGGTACTATGGCTACACCTTC.

V usage is TRBV12-3 or TRBV12-4 and J usage is TRBJ1-4, with 11 bases aligning to TRBD1. J gave up 6 bases and V 5 bases, and 5 bases lay outside the gene matches. The CDR3 consists of 15 residues. As DNA, the CDR3 is TGTGCCAGCAGTAACCCGGGACAGGGGGATGAAAAACTGTTTTTT. The encoded protein is CASSNPGQGDEKLFF.

This chain connects TRBV12-3 or TRBV12-4 to TRBJ2-7; D may be TRBD2 (7 bases). V dropped 6 bases and J dropped 4 bases, with 16 bases sitting between them. This CDR3 is 14 amino acids long. DNA of the CDR3: TGTGCCAGCAGCCAGCGAGGGGGGGGTTACGAGCAGTACTTC. It specifies CASSQRGGGYEQYF.

On this clonotype itself: Just one base apart from a much larger clone, this may be a read error. This chain connects TRBV28 to TRBJ2-2; 8 bases fit TRBD2. The germline V gene encodes CDR1 MDHEN and CDR2 SYDVKM. The CDR3 runs 15 residues. The CDR3 reads CASSGGPMNTVELFF. The CDR3 DNA reads as TGTGCCAGCTCGGGGGGGCCCATGAACACCGTGGAGCTGTTTTTT.

The chain recombines TRBV7-9 with TRBJ2-5, with unresolved D. Germline V gene lookup returns CDR1 SEHNR and CDR2 FQNEAQ (reference sequence). The V gene lost 5 bases and the J gene lost 3 bases, with 10 bases spanning the gap. The CDR3 sequence is 13 residues long. CDR3 protein: CASSQDGKETQYF. CDR3 DNA: TGTGCCAGCAGCCAGGACGGAAAAGAGACCCAGTACTTC.

In this sample, this clonotype turned up a few times. CDR3 sequence reads: CASSARHGRETQYF. DNA for the CDR3: TGTGCCAGCAGCGCACGACACGGTCGGGAGACCCAGTACTTC. The genes are TRBV9 and TRBJ2-5; D remains ambiguous. With 3 bases removed from V and 5 bases from J, the gap between germline ends came to 14 bases. CDR3 size: 14 residues. The V gene's germline CDR1 is SGDLS and CDR2 YYNGEE.

The chain has TRBV5-1 and TRBJ2-5; 10 nucleotides line up with TRBD2. Germline CDR1 reads SGHRS; CDR2 reads YFSETQ. Trimming at V came to 1 base and at J to 4 bases, leaving 4 bases not matched to a gene. The CDR3 runs to 15 residues. The CDR3 region is CASSLQLAGRETQYF. CDR3 nucleotides: TGCGCCAGCAGCTTGCAACTAGCGGGAAGAGAGACCCAGTACTTC. Based on the CDR3 plus reference TRBV5-1 and TRBJ2-5, the full variable domain is KAGVTQTPRYLIKTRGQQVTLSCSPISGHRSVSWYQQTPGQGLQFLFEYFSETQRNKGNFPGRFSGRQFSNSRSEMNVSTLELGDSALYLCASSLQLAGRETQYFGPGTRLLVL.

This clonotype showed up many times. This sequence joins TRBV6-2 or TRBV6-3 and TRBJ2-3; D ambiguous. CDR3 length equals 17 residues. From germline, CDR1 is MNHEY and CDR2 SVGEGT. V lost 6 bases and J lost 2, with 21 bases in between. CDR3 sequence reads: CASSEDRTPVYTDTQYF. CDR3 DNA sequence: TGTGCCAGCAGCGAAGATCGGACCCCCGTATACACAGATACGCAGTATTTT.

The V call is TRBV12-3 or TRBV12-4, the J call TRBJ2-3; D remains ambiguous. The CDR3 sequence is 17 residues long. Trimming pared 6 bases from V and 5 bases from J, leaving 24 bases between. Written as DNA, the CDR3 is TGTGCCAGCAGCCTGACCCTCCCAGCGACCCTGAGAGATACGCAGTATTTT. It specifies CASSLTLPATLRDTQYF.

Worth noting for this clonotype: The junction departs from germline at one end; a sequencing error may be responsible. The chain carries TRBV3-1 and TRBJ2-7; perhaps TRBD2 as D (5 bases). CDR3 length equals 14 residues. Germline CDR1 and CDR2: LGHDT and YNNKEL (reference sequence). CDR3 nucleotide sequence: TGTGCCAGCAGCAATCCCTCTAGCTCCAACGAGCAGTACTTC. Its translation is CASSNPSSSNEQYF.

This chain joins TRBV6-5 and TRBJ1-1; 10 positions match TRBD1. Per germline, CDR1 MNHEY and CDR2 SVGAGI. The trim removed 0 bases at V and 8 bases at J, leaving 0 bases unmatched. The CDR3 has 13 amino acids. CDR3 DNA: TGTGCCAGCAGTTACTCGACAGGGGGCGAAGCTTTCTTT. Translating gives CASSYSTGGEAFF.

This clonotype has a handful of counts. The chain is built from TRBV7-2 and TRBJ1-1, with 10 bases matching TRBD1. The germline V gene has CDR1 SGHTA and CDR2 FQGNSA. The V and J ends lost 5 bases and 5 bases, in that order; junction bases with no gene match: 5. This CDR3 is built from 14 residues. CDR3 protein: CASSPGTGETEAFF. Written as DNA, the CDR3 is TGTGCCAGCAGCCCCGGGACAGGGGAAACTGAAGCTTTCTTT.

The chain couples TRBV20-1 to TRBJ2-1, with 10 bases that match TRBD2. The CDR3 contains 16 residues. V shed 3 bases and J 2 bases; nucleotides not matched to a gene: 7. From germline, CDR1 is DFQATT and CDR2 SNEGSKA (reference sequence). The CDR3 DNA sequence: TGCAGTGCTAGCCCCCCTAGCGGGGGCACCTACAATGAGCAGTTCTTC. This codes for CSASPPSGGTYNEQFF.

CDR3 DNA sequence: TGTGCCAGCAGTTACTCGGGGGAATCCATTCTTGGGGCCAAAAACATTCAGTACTTC. The encoded protein is CASSYSGESILGAKNIQYF. V is TRBV6-5 and J is TRBJ2-4; D possibly matches TRBD1 or TRBD2 (5 bases each). The V gene's germline CDR1 is MNHEY and CDR2 SVGAGI. V shed 0 bases and J shed 1 base, with 19 bases lying between them. This CDR3 contains 19 residues.

This clonotype was detected once. The chain carries TRBV4-2 and TRBJ2-6; no definite D call. Trimming shortened V by 5 bases and J by 4 bases, and 9 bases separated the two germline ends. The CDR3 length is 14 residues. Per germline, CDR1 LGHNA and CDR2 YNFKEQ. CDR3 protein: CASSKGSGANVLTF. DNA of the CDR3: TGTGCCAGCAGCAAAGGTTCGGGGGCCAACGTCCTGACTTTC.